The entry below gives a single TCR beta chain sequence along with its context. This sample stems from a study of shared clonotypes between healthy human individuals. Produced via immunoSEQ multiplex PCR; TCRdb's table is partial and in-frame only. The table includes about half a million clones, 70% to 85% detected once. The J segment lost 2 bases and the V segment lost 1 base, leaving 5 bases of the junction unmatched. The germline V gene encodes CDR1 GTSNPN and CDR2 SVGIG (reference sequence). The CDR3 contains 16 residues. The sequencing sample was made of PBMCs. This chain joins TRBV30 and TRBJ1-1, with TRBD1 matching 12 bases. This receptor was identified in a woman between 35 and 50 years old in good health. Some clones in this sample may be carry-over from other donors' samples. CDR3 nucleotides: TGTGCCTGGAGTGAGGGACAGGGGGCCATTAACACTGAAGCTTTCTTT. Its translation is CAWSEGQGAINTEAFF.